The source of this T cell receptor (beta chain) is a study of T-cell reconstitution after alpha-beta-depleted transplantation in children. Study-wide findings and caveats: For some patients, TCRbeta diversity was high at day 60 because of recipient T cells and thymic progenitors that survived. It was newly produced T cells that mostly accounted for T-cell counts and diversity one year after transplant. Roughly two months post-transplant, alpha-beta T cells reportedly originated from several hundred graft clones that had expanded.

The sample holds many counts of this clonotype. The target antigen is unknown. The V end lost 3 bases, the J end lost 3 bases, and 2 bases lay between the germline ends. CDR1 and CDR2 from the germline V gene are DFQATT and SNEGSKA (reference sequence). CDR3 size: 11 residues. Unique molecular identifiers were used to barcode this TCRbeta library. TCRdb re-derived calls from the PCR reads in MiXCR, one entry per CDR3 protein. This table has 200,000 to 250,000 distinct CDR3 sequences, about 11% appearing once. The source is a child younger than two with acute myeloid leukemia, due to receive a stem cell transplant. This specimen consisted of PBMCs, obtained before TCRalphabeta/CD19-depleted stem cell transplant. V usage is TRBV20-1 and J usage is TRBJ2-2; no clear D gene. CDR3 sequence (DNA): TGCAGTGCTAGCTACACCGGGGAGCTGTTTTTT. Amino acids: CSASYTGELFF.